The next 4 T cell receptor beta chains were all read from a single sample in a study of cytomegalovirus exposure and HLA in healthy donors. The PCR made use of 60 Vbeta and 13 Jbeta primers. Data came from immunoSEQ multiplex PCR; TCRdb stores just in-frame clones and leaves some out. The sample lists 95,000 to 150,000 clones, approximately 72% occurring once. Sequenced input: PBMCs. All receptors derive from a man between 18 and 35 years old in good health and CMV-seronegative.

The CDR3 nucleotides are TGTGCCAGCAGCGCCAATCCCAGGGGGTTCGGCTACGAGCAGTACTTC. It translates to CASSANPRGFGYEQYF. J is TRBJ2-7 and V is TRBV21-1; the D call TRBD1 from the table was never checked on the DNA. TRBV21-1 is a pseudogene segment. This CDR3 is built from 16 residues.

This clone was found once. This chain connects TRBV6-5 to TRBJ2-1, with D unresolved. Trimming took off 6 bases at V and 3 bases at J, with 15 bases between the two ends. The CDR3 length is 15 residues. CDR1 MNHEY and CDR2 SVGAGI come from the germline V gene. This chain's CDR3 is CASRVDSRYYNEQFF. The CDR3 DNA reads TGTGCCAGCAGGGTAGACTCGCGCTACTACAATGAGCAGTTCTTC.

This sequence joins TRBV5-5 and TRBJ2-3; the match to TRBD2 covers 7 bases. Germline V gives CDR1 SGHKS, CDR2 YYEKEE (reference sequence). With 4 bases clipped from V and 2 bases from J, the junction kept 13 bases outside the gene matches. This CDR3 spans 17 amino acids. Written as DNA, the CDR3 is TGTGCCAGCAGCCGGAGCGGGACGCTGCCGATCACAGATACGCAGTATTTT. Translating it yields CASSRSGTLPITDTQYF.

The V and J genes are TRBV28 and TRBJ2-3; D perhaps matches TRBD2 (7 bases). The CDR3 length is 16 residues. The V and J ends lost 4 bases and 6 bases respectively, with 20 bases between them. CDR1 and CDR2 (germline): MDHEN, SYDVKM. The CDR3 region is CASSWSPSGTKDTQYF. In DNA form, the CDR3 reads TGTGCCAGCAGTTGGTCCCCAAGCGGGACAAAGGATACGCAGTATTTT.